Below are 25 T cell receptor beta chains sequenced from a single sample in a study of blood T cell repertoires in COVID-19. Here immunoSEQ multiplex PCR was the method, and the copy in TCRdb shows in-frame clones only, minus some. Here the sample spans about 270,000 clones, 75% to 90% being singletons. Specimen: PBMCs or T cells enriched from blood (not recorded which). Receptors were obtained from a woman aged 25 to 45 with acute COVID-19.

The V and J genes are TRBV2 and TRBJ1-5; the D gene is possibly TRBD1 (6 bases). The CDR3 length is 16 residues. Germline values: CDR1 SNHLY, CDR2 FYNNEI. Between the trimmed V and J ends, which lost 6 bases and 0 bases, there was a span of 15 bases. CDR3 sequence (DNA): TGTGCCAGCAGCCAAACCGACAGGAATAGCAATCAGCCCCAGCATTTT. Its translation: CASSQTDRNSNQPQHF.

This sequence joins TRBV24-1 and TRBJ1-6, with a possible D match to TRBD1 (6 bases). With 3 bases removed from V and 6 bases from J, the gap between germline ends came to 14 bases. Germline V CDR1 and CDR2: KGHDR, SFDVKD. The CDR3 contains 16 residues. CDR3 residues: CATSDNRDTFNSPLHF. In DNA, the CDR3 is TGTGCCACCAGTGATAACCGGGACACCTTTAATTCACCCCTCCACTTT.

The rearrangement joins TRBV30 to TRBJ1-1; 10 bases line up with TRBD1. This CDR3 comprises 16 residues. The germline CDR1 and CDR2 sequences are GTSNPN and SVGIG (reference sequence). The V and J ends lost 2 bases and 3 bases, in that order; junction bases with no gene match: 9. This chain's CDR3 is CAWSLDRTGGDTEAFF. The CDR3 DNA is TGTGCCTGGAGTCTCGACCGGACAGGGGGAGACACTGAAGCTTTCTTT.

This chain joins TRBV5-1 and TRBJ2-2; D is unresolved. CDR1 is SGHRS, CDR2 YFSETQ, per germline. The CDR3 contains 14 residues. V lost 2 bases, J lost 0 bases, and 5 bases lay in between. CDR3 nucleotides: TGCGCCAGCAGCTTAACAGCGAACACCGGGGAGCTGTTTTTT. Its translation is CASSLTANTGELFF.

The chain couples TRBV4-2 to TRBJ2-7, with a possible D match to TRBD2 (5 bases). CDR3 length: 14 amino acids. The germline V and J ends were trimmed by 0 bases and 7 bases, with 13 bases remaining between them. Germline-derived CDR1 and CDR2 are LGHNA and YNFKEQ. This CDR3 reads CASSQDRGDDEQYF. CDR3 sequence (DNA): TGTGCCAGCAGCCAAGATCGGGGAGATGATGAGCAGTACTTC.

The rearrangement joins TRBV25-1 to TRBJ1-2; D remains unclear. V was clipped by 5 bases and J by 8 bases, with 21 bases between them. Germline V gives CDR1 MGHDK, CDR2 SYGVNS. The CDR3 is made up of 15 amino acids. The CDR3 bases are TGTGCCAGCAGTATCGGGTCTGATTCACTCGGAGGCTACACCTTC. Translated: CASSIGSDSLGGYTF.

The chain links TRBV5-8 to TRBJ2-1, with 9 bases matching TRBD2. There are 14 residues in the CDR3. The germline V gene has CDR1 SGHTS and CDR2 YDEGEE. V dropped 5 bases and J dropped 6; count of bases not matched to a gene: 6. The DNA for the CDR3 is TGTGCCAGCAGGAAGCGGGGGGCTCCCAATGAGCAGTTCTTC. Translated: CASRKRGAPNEQFF.

The chain employs TRBV2 and TRBJ2-7; D is undetermined. The V end lost 3 bases, the J end lost 4 bases, and 10 bases lay between the germline ends. Germline-derived CDR1 and CDR2 are SNHLY and FYNNEI. This CDR3 comprises 13 residues. CDR3 loop: CASSDRLSYEQYF. CDR3 sequence (DNA): TGTGCCAGCAGTGATCGGTTGAGTTACGAGCAGTACTTC.

The J gene is TRBJ2-4, the V gene TRBV27; tentative D call: TRBD2 (5 bases). Germline CDR1 and CDR2: MNHEY and SMNVEV (reference sequence). Trimming shortened V by 6 bases and J by 7 bases, and 16 bases separated the two germline ends. The CDR3 extends over 14 amino acids. CDR3 protein: CASSPSRGRNIQYF. The CDR3 DNA reads TGTGCCAGCAGCCCCTCGAGAGGGCGGAACATTCAGTACTTC.

This CDR3 is CASSQELTAYEQYF. In DNA form, the CDR3 reads TGCGCCAGCAGCCAGGAACTAACGGCCTACGAGCAGTACTTC. The gene calls are TRBV4-3 and TRBJ2-7; D gene uncertain. The CDR3 totals 14 residues. From germline, CDR1 is LGHNA and CDR2 YSLEER. V was shortened by 3 bases and J by 2 bases, with 11 bases between the two germline ends.

The chain couples TRBV7-2 to TRBJ2-1; 8 bases are shared with TRBD2. This CDR3 comprises 16 residues. Germline V gives CDR1 SGHTA, CDR2 FQGNSA. The V and J ends lost 5 bases and 5 bases, in that order; junction bases with no gene match: 11. CDR3 sequence: CASSGEPREGHNEQFF. The CDR3 DNA reads as TGTGCCAGCAGCGGAGAACCCCGGGAGGGTCACAATGAGCAGTTCTTC.

The chain is built from TRBV4-2 and TRBJ2-7, with a tentative D call TRBD2 (6 bases). CDR3 length: 15 residues. Trimming removed 0 bases at V and 1 base at J, with 10 bases between. Germline lookup yields CDR1 LGHNA and CDR2 YNFKEQ. The CDR3 loop is CASSQEGGKSYEQYF. The CDR3 DNA sequence: TGTGCCAGCAGCCAAGAAGGCGGGAAATCCTACGAGCAGTACTTC.

In nucleotides, the CDR3 is TGTGCCATCAGTGAGTCAGAAAGTGGAAGAGGGAGGGAATCGCAGCCCCAGCATTTT. Residues: CAISESESGRGRESQPQHF. This chain joins TRBV10-3 and TRBJ1-5; D gene ambiguous. Germline values: CDR1 ENHRY, CDR2 SYGVKD. V lost 0 bases, J lost 7 bases, and 25 bases lay in between. This CDR3 contains 19 residues.

CDR3 DNA: TGTGCCAGCAGTCGGACTAGCGAGTTGAGCGGGGAGCTGTTTTTT. Translated, it gives CASSRTSELSGELFF. The chain carries TRBV6-5 and TRBJ2-2; 9 bases align to TRBD2. J lost 7 bases, V lost 5 bases, and 8 bases had no gene match. This CDR3 region has 15 residues. Germline assignment: CDR1 MNHEY and CDR2 SVGAGI.

The chain recombines TRBV5-8 with TRBJ2-1; TRBD2 matches 9 bases. The CDR3 runs 15 residues. V dropped 4 bases and J dropped 5; count of bases not matched to a gene: 7. Looked up from germline, CDR1 is SGHTS and CDR2 is YDEGEE. CDR3 sequence reads: CASSLGLASDNEQFF. CDR3 bases: TGTGCCAGCAGCCTGGGACTAGCCTCAGACAATGAGCAGTTCTTC.

The J gene is TRBJ1-1, the V gene TRBV5-1; 7 bases agree with TRBD1. Trimming removed 4 bases from V and 0 bases from J; junction bases left unmatched: 12. CDR1 and CDR2 from the germline V gene are SGHRS and YFSETQ. The CDR3 spans 17 residues. This CDR3 reads CASSAQGQLNMNTEAFF. CDR3 nucleotides: TGCGCCAGCAGCGCCCAGGGACAGCTTAATATGAACACTGAAGCTTTCTTT.

This clone was seen more than once but under ten times. DNA for the CDR3: TGTGCCATCAGTGAGTCTGGTAGATTGAGTAATGAGCAGTTCTTC. Translated, it gives CAISESGRLSNEQFF. The gene calls are TRBV10-3 and TRBJ2-1; D unresolved. CDR3 size: 15 residues. The germline gives CDR1 ENHRY, CDR2 SYGVKD. Deletions cut 0 bases from V and 7 bases from J, with 13 bases between.

This chain links TRBV9 with TRBJ2-2; TRBD1 is a possible D gene (5 bases). V was shortened by 4 bases and J by 5 bases, with 9 bases between the two germline ends. There are 13 residues in the CDR3. Per the germline V gene, CDR1 is SGDLS and CDR2 is YYNGEE. The CDR3 coding sequence is TGTGCCAGCAGCATGCAGGGTACCGGGGAGCTGTTTTTT. This gives the protein CASSMQGTGELFF. Drawing the rest from reference TRBV9 and TRBJ2-2, the complete variable domain is DSGVTQTPKHLITATGQRVTLRCSPRSGDLSVYWYQQSLDQGLQFLIQYYNGEERAKGNILERFSAQQFPDLHSELNLSSLELGDSALYFCASSMQGTGELFFGEGSRLTVL.

The chain employs TRBV4-1 and TRBJ2-2, with a possible D match to TRBD2 (6 bases). Germline CDR1 reads MGHRA; CDR2 reads YSYEKL. Trimming stripped 1 base from V and 6 bases from J, with 9 bases between. The CDR3 is 14 amino acids. CDR3 protein: CASSQVGGSGELFF. DNA for the CDR3: TGCGCCAGCAGCCAAGTTGGGGGGTCCGGGGAGCTGTTTTTT.

The V gene is TRBV28, the J gene TRBJ2-5, with 12 positions matching TRBD2. CDR3 length equals 17 residues. J lost 3 bases, V lost 4 bases, and 9 bases had no gene match. Germline V gene data show CDR1 as MDHEN and CDR2 as SYDVKM. Written as DNA, the CDR3 is TGTGCCAGCAGTTCTCTTCGGACTAGCGGGAAAAAAGAGACCCAGTACTTC. The encoded protein is CASSSLRTSGKKETQYF.

This clone occurred once. The chain couples TRBV5-1 to TRBJ2-1, with D possibly being TRBD2 (5 bases). This CDR3 comprises 14 residues. Germline assignment: CDR1 SGHRS and CDR2 YFSETQ. V gave up 3 bases and J gave up 8 bases, with 15 bases separating them. CDR3 sequence: CASSSSRLAYEQFF. The CDR3 DNA sequence: TGCGCCAGCAGCTCCTCCCGTCTAGCCTATGAGCAGTTCTTC. The variable domain in full, completed from reference TRBV5-1 and TRBJ2-1, reads KAGVTQTPRYLIKTRGQQVTLSCSPISGHRSVSWYQQTPGQGLQFLFEYFSETQRNKGNFPGRFSGRQFSNSRSEMNVSTLELGDSALYLCASSSSRLAYEQFFGPGTRLTVL.

In this sample, this clone turned up a few times. This rearrangement joins TRBV6-2 or TRBV6-3 to TRBJ1-4; D remains ambiguous. Germline-derived CDR1 and CDR2 are MNHEY and SVGEGT. CDR3 length: 13 residues. V lost 3 bases and J 11 bases, leaving 13 bases between the germline ends. The DNA of the CDR3 is TGTGCCAGCAGTTATTTATCTGGAGCGAAACTGTTTTTT. This translates into CASSYLSGAKLFF.

The chain links TRBV30 to TRBJ1-5; 7 positions agree with TRBD1. The CDR3 is 18 amino acids. The V and J ends lost 2 bases and 1 base, in that order; junction bases with no gene match: 14. In germline, CDR1 is GTSNPN, CDR2 SVGIG (reference sequence). CDR3 DNA sequence: TGTGCCTGGAGTTCGGGAAGGACAGGAGTCGGAAGCAATCAGCCCCAGCATTTT. Its protein is CAWSSGRTGVGSNQPQHF. The variable domain in full, completed from reference TRBV30 and TRBJ1-5, reads SQTIHQWPATLVQPVGSPLSLECTVEGTSNPNLYWYRQAAGRGLQLLFYSVGIGQISSEVPQNLSASRPQDRQFILSSKKLLLSDSGFYLCAWSSGRTGVGSNQPQHFGDGTRLSIL.

CDR3 region: CASRKSLAGESEQYF. CDR3 sequence (DNA): TGTGCCAGCAGAAAAAGCCTAGCGGGAGAAAGTGAGCAGTACTTC. V is TRBV2 and J is TRBJ2-7; 10 bases fit TRBD2. This CDR3 has 15 amino acids. Germline CDR1 SNHLY, CDR2 FYNNEI. V lost 6 bases to trimming and J lost 7 bases; unmatched junction nucleotides: 12.

The chain couples TRBV11-2 to TRBJ2-4; D may be TRBD2 (5 bases). The length of the CDR3 is 16 residues. Trimming took 1 base from V and 2 from J, leaving 12 bases between them. Per germline, CDR1 SGHAT and CDR2 FQNNGV. The CDR3 loop is CASSLGLGEPKNIQYF. CDR3 nucleotides: TGTGCCAGCAGCTTAGGGCTCGGGGAGCCCAAAAACATTCAGTACTTC.